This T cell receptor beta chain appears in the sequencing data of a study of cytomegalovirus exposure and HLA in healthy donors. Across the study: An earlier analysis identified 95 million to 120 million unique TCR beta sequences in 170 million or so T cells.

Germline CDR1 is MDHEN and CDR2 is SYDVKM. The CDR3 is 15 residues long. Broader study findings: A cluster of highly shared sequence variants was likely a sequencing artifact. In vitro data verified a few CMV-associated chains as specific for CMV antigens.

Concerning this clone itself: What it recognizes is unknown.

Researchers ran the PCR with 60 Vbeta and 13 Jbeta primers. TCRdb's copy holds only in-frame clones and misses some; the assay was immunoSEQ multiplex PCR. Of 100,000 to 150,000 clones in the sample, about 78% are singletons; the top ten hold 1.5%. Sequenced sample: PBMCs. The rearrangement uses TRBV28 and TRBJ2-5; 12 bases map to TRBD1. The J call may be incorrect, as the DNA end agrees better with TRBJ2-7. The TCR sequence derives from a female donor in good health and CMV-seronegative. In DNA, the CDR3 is TGTGCCAGCAGTTGGGACAGGGGGCTAGCCTACGAGCAGTACTTC. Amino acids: CASSWDRGLAYEQYF.